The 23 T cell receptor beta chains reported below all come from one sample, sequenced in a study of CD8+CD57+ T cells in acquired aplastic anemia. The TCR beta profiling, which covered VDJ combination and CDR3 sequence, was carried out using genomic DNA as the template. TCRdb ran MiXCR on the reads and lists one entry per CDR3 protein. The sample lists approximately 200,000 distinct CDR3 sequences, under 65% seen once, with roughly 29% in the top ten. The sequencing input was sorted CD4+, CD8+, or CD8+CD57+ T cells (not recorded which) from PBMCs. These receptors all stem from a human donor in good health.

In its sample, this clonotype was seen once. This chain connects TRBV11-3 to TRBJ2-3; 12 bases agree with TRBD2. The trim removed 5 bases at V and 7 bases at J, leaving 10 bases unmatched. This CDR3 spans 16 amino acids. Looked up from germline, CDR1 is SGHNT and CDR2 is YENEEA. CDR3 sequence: CASSPLGLAGLNTQYF. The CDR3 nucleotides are TGTGCCAGCAGCCCACTAGGACTAGCGGGATTGAATACGCAGTATTTT.

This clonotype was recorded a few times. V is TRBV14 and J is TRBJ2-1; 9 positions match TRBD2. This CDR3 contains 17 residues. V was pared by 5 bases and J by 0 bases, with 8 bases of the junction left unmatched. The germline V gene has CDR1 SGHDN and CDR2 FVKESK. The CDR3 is CASSIDRAGGSYNEQFF. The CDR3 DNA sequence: TGTGCCAGCAGCATAGACAGAGCGGGAGGCTCCTACAATGAGCAGTTCTTC.

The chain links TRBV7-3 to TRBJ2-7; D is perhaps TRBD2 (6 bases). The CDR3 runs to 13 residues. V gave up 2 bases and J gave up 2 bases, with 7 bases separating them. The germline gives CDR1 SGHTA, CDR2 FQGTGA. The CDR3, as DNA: TGTGCCAGCAGCTTATCGGGGGCCTACGAGCAGTACTTC. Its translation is CASSLSGAYEQYF.

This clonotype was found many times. DNA of the CDR3: TGTGCCAGCAGCTTAGGTGGGAGGGGCACAGATACGCAGTATTTT. Translating gives CASSLGGRGTDTQYF. V gene TRBV7-8 combines with J gene TRBJ2-3; 7 nucleotides line up with TRBD2. The germline V gene encodes CDR1 SGHVS and CDR2 FQNEAQ. CDR3 size: 15 residues. Germline trimming cut 1 base from V and 1 base from J; bases unmatched to any gene: 2.

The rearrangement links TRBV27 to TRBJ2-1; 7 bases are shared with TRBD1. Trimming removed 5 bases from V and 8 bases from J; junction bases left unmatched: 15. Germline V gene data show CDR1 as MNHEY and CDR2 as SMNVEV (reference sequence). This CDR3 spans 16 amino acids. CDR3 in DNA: TGTGCCAGCAGTCCGGCGACAGGGTTTAGTAGGGATGAGCAGTTCTTC. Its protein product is CASSPATGFSRDEQFF.

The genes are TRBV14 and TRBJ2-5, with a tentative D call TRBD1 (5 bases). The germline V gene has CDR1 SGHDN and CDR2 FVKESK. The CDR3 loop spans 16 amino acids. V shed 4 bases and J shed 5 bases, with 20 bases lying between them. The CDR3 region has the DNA TGTGCCAGCAGCCCAGGACGGCGGACACCTCCGGAGACCCAGTACTTC. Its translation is CASSPGRRTPPETQYF.

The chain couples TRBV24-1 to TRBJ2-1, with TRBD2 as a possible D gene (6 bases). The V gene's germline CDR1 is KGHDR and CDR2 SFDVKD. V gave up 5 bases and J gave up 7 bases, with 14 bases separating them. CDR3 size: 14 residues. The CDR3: CATSVPGAGNEQFF. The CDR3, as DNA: TGTGCCACCAGTGTGCCGGGAGCCGGGAATGAGCAGTTCTTC.

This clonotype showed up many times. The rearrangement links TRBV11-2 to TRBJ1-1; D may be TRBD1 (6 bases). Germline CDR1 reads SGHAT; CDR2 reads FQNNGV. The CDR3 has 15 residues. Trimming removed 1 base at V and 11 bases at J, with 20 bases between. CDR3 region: CASSLGLHPRTGAFF. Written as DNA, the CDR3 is TGTGCCAGCAGCTTAGGATTGCACCCGAGAACAGGGGCTTTCTTT.

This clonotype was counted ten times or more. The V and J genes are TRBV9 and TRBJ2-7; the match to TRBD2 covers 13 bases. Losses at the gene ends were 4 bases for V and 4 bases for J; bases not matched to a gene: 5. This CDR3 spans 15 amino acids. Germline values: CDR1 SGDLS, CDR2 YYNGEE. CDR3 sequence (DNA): TGTGCCAGCAGCCTAGGACTAGCGGGAGTTTACGAGCAGTACTTC. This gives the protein CASSLGLAGVYEQYF.

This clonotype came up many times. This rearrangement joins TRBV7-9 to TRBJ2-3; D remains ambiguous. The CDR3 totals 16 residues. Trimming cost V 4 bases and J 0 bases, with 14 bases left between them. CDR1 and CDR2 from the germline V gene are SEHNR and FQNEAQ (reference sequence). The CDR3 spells CASSYPASASTDTQYF. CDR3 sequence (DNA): TGTGCCAGCAGCTATCCGGCAAGTGCTAGCACAGATACGCAGTATTTT.

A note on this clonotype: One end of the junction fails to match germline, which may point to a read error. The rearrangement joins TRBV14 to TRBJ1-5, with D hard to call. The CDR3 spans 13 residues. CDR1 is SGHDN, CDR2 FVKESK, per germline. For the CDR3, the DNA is TGTGCCAGCAGCCAAGATCTACCCCAGCCCCAGCATTTC. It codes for CASSQDLPQPQHF.

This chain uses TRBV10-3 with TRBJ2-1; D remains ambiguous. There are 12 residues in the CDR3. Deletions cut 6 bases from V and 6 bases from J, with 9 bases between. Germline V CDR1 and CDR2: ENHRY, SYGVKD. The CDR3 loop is CAIRAESNEQFF. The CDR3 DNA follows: TGTGCCATCAGGGCTGAAAGCAATGAGCAGTTCTTC.

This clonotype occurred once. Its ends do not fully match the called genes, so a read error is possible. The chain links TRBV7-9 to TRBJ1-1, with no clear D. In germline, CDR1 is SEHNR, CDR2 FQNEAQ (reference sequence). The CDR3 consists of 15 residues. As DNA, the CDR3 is TGTGCCAGCAGCTTAGCCCTGGTGATGAACACTGAAGCTTCCTTT. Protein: CASSLALVMNTEASF.

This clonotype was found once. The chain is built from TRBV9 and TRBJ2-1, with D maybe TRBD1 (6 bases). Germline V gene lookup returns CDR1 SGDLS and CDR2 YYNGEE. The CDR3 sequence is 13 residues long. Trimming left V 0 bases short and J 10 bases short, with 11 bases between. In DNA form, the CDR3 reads TGTGCCAGCAGCGTAGTACCGACAGGCGAGCAGTTCTTC. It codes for CASSVVPTGEQFF.

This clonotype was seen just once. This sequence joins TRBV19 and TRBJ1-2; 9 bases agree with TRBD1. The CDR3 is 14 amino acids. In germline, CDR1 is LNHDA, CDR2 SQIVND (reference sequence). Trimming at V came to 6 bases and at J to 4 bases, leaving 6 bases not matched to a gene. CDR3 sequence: CASRPGTGPYGYTF. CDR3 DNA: TGTGCCAGTAGGCCCGGGACAGGGCCCTATGGCTACACCTTC.

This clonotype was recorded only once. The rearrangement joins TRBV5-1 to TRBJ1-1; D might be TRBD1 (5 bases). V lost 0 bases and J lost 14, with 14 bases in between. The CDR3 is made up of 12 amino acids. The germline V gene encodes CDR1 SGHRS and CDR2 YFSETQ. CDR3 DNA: TGCGCCAGCAGCTTGGGGGGGACTGGAGCCTTCTTT. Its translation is CASSLGGTGAFF.

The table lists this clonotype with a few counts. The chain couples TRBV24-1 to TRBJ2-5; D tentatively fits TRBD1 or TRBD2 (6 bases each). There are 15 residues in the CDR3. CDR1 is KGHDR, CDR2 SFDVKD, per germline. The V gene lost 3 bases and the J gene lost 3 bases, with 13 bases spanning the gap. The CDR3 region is CATSDAQGGEETQYF. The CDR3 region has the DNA TGTGCCACCAGTGATGCACAGGGCGGGGAAGAGACCCAGTACTTC.

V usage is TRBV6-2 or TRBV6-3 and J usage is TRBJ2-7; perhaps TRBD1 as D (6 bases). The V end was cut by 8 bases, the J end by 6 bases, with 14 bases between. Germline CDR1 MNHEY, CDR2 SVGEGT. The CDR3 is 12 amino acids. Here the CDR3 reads CASGHPGVEQYF. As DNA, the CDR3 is TGTGCCAGCGGTCACCCAGGGGTCGAGCAGTACTTC.

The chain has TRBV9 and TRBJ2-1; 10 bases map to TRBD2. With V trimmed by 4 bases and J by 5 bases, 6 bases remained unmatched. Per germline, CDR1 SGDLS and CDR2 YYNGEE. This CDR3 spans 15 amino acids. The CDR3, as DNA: TGTGCCAGCAGCCCCCGGACTAGCGGTCACAATGAGCAGTTCTTC. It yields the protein CASSPRTSGHNEQFF.

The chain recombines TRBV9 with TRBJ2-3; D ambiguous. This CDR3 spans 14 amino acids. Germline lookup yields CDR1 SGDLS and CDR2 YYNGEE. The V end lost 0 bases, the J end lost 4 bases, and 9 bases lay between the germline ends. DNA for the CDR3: TGTGCCAGCAGCGTAGGGCCCGTCGCAGATACGCAGTATTTT. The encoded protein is CASSVGPVADTQYF. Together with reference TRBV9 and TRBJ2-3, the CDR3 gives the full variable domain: DSGVTQTPKHLITATGQRVTLRCSPRSGDLSVYWYQQSLDQGLQFLIQYYNGEERAKGNILERFSAQQFPDLHSELNLSSLELGDSALYFCASSVGPVADTQYFGPGTRLTVL.

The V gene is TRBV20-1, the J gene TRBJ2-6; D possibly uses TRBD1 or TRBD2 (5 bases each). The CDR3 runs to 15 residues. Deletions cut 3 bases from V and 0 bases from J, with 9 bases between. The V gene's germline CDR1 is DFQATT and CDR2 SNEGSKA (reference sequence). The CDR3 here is CSARRGSSGANVLTF. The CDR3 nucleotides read TGCAGTGCTAGGAGGGGTAGCTCTGGGGCCAACGTCCTGACTTTC.

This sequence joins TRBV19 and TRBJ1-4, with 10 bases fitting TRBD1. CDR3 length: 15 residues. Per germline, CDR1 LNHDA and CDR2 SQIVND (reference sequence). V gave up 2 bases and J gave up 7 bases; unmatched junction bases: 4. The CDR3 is CASSISGTGVEKLFF. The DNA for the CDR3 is TGTGCCAGTAGTATATCGGGGACAGGGGTTGAAAAACTGTTTTTT.

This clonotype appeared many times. CDR3 in amino acids: CASSLSPSGYSNTGELFF. Here the CDR3 DNA reads TGTGCCAGCAGCCTCTCCCCTAGCGGGTATTCGAACACCGGGGAGCTGTTTTTT. The rearrangement uses TRBV11-2 and TRBJ2-2; the match to TRBD2 covers 8 bases. Germline V gene sequence: CDR1 SGHAT, CDR2 FQNNGV. V lost 5 bases and J lost 0; bases outside the gene matches: 11. The CDR3 sequence is 18 residues long.